This T cell receptor beta chain derives from a study of T cell clonotyping in hematopoietic cell transplantation. The CDR3 covers 12 residues. Trimming shortened V by 4 bases and J by 6 bases, and 10 bases separated the two germline ends. Germline assignment: CDR1 GTSNPN and CDR2 SVGIG (reference sequence). Regarding this clone: Antigen: not known.

The table came from immunoSEQ multiplex PCR; TCRdb's copy has only in-frame clones and leaves some out. Altogether about 36,000 clones are present, 88% being singletons, with the ten largest covering roughly 1.9%. General study results and limits: At the given depth, recipient repertoires were over 95% de novo clonotypes. Pathologically expanded recipient clonotypes increased progressively from day 30 to day 180 as diversity fell.

This TCR was recovered from a woman between 35 and 50 years old in good health. Some clones in this sample may be carry-over from other donors' samples. The chain joins TRBV30 to TRBJ1-5, with unresolved D. The sequenced sample was peripheral blood mononuclear cells. The CDR3 DNA follows: TGTGCCTGGAAGGAAGCGAGTCAGCCCCAGCATTTT. This codes for CAWKEASQPQHF.